Below, 19 T cell receptor beta chains from the same sample are listed, as sequenced in a study of T cells in Graves' hyperthyroidism and ophthalmopathy. The TCR beta CDR3 regions underwent amplification using RNA transcripts as the source. TCR CDR3 regions were first amplified by RT-PCR with HTBI primers. One entry per CDR3 protein results from TCRdb running MiXCR on the multiplex PCR reads. The sample includes around 300,000 distinct CDR3 sequences, roughly 22% seen only once; the top ten take 50% to 75%. Source material: blood. These receptors were taken from a man aged 30-40 years with Graves' ophthalmopathy.

With respect to this clonotype: Relative to the germline gene, one junction end is altered; a read error may explain this. This chain connects TRBV5-1 to TRBJ2-1, with 10 nucleotides matching TRBD2. Germline V gene sequence: CDR1 SGHRS, CDR2 YFSETQ. The CDR3 loop spans 16 amino acids. CDR3 residues: CTSSWPSGSSYNEQFF. DNA for the CDR3: TGCACCAGCAGTTGGCCTAGCGGGAGCTCCTACAATGAGCAGTTCTTC. The variable domain in full, completed from reference TRBV5-1 and TRBJ2-1, reads KAGVTQTPRYLIKTRGQQVTLSCSPISGHRSVSWYQQTPGQGLQFLFEYFSETQRNKGNFPGRFSGRQFSNSRSEMNVSTLELGDSALYLCTSSWPSGSSYNEQFFGPGTRLTVL.

In this sample, this clonotype turned up many times. A read error may produce the germline difference seen at one junction end. The rearrangement uses TRBV3-1 and TRBJ2-1; D gene ambiguous. This CDR3 has 12 amino acids. Germline CDR1 is LGHDT and CDR2 is YNNKEL (reference sequence). The CDR3 here is CASSPLYSEQFF. Written as DNA, the CDR3 is TGTGCCAGCAGCCCCCTGTACAGTGAGCAGTTCTTC.

The genes are TRBV7-9 and TRBJ1-4, with 11 bases matching TRBD1. The CDR3 runs 15 residues. The trim removed 5 bases at V and 7 bases at J, leaving 6 bases unmatched. Germline V gene lookup returns CDR1 SEHNR and CDR2 FQNEAQ (reference sequence). CDR3 nucleotides: TGTGCCAGCAGCCCCGGGACAGGGGGGATTGAAAAACTGTTTTTT. It codes for CASSPGTGGIEKLFF.

The CDR3 here is CSARGGPGLAGYNEQFF. CDR3 bases: TGCAGTGCCCGGGGAGGCCCGGGACTAGCGGGGTACAATGAGCAGTTCTTC. The rearrangement uses TRBV20-1 and TRBJ2-1; the match to TRBD2 covers 13 bases. The junction had 12 bases not matched to a gene; V was cut back by 6 bases and J by 4 bases. Germline V lookup: CDR1 DFQATT, CDR2 SNEGSKA (reference sequence). This CDR3 region has 17 residues.

This chain connects TRBV19 to TRBJ2-7, with D maybe TRBD2 (5 bases). V lost 4 bases, J lost 3 bases, and 13 bases lay in between. The CDR3 length is 14 residues. CDR1 is LNHDA and CDR2 is SQIVND in the germline V gene (reference sequence). DNA for the CDR3: TGTGCCAGTAGTAACGACGGAGGCAACTACGAGCAGTACTTC. It encodes CASSNDGGNYEQYF.

This clonotype was seen more than once but under ten times. This sequence joins TRBV5-6 and TRBJ2-1; D is ambiguous. Germline V gene lookup returns CDR1 SGHDT and CDR2 YYEEEE. Trimming cost V 4 bases and J 9 bases, with 17 bases left between them. This CDR3 is built from 14 residues. The CDR3 nucleotides are TGTGCCAGCAGCCGTCAACCGGTGCCTGCTGAGCAGTTCTTC. Its protein product is CASSRQPVPAEQFF.

The rearrangement joins TRBV2 to TRBJ2-3; D gene unclear. The CDR3 extends over 13 amino acids. Germline CDR1 is SNHLY and CDR2 is FYNNEI. With 8 bases removed from V and 4 bases from J, the gap between germline ends came to 13 bases. The CDR3 protein is CASGPDPADTQYF. CDR3 bases: TGTGCCAGCGGACCTGATCCCGCAGATACGCAGTATTTT.

This clonotype has just a few counts. This sequence joins TRBV27 and TRBJ1-1, with D possibly matching TRBD1 (6 bases). Germline values: CDR1 MNHEY, CDR2 SMNVEV (reference sequence). CDR3 length: 14 amino acids. The ends were cut back, 0 bases at V and 10 bases at J, with 15 bases in the middle. CDR3 sequence reads: CASSLSTGKGGAFF. Here the CDR3 DNA reads TGTGCCAGCAGTTTATCTACAGGGAAGGGGGGAGCTTTCTTT.

The chain combines TRBV9 with TRBJ2-3; D is ambiguous. V was pared by 4 bases and J by 3 bases, with 9 bases between. Looked up from germline, CDR1 is SGDLS and CDR2 is YYNGEE. This CDR3 region has 13 residues. CDR3 residues: CASSLEDTDTQYF. Written as DNA, the CDR3 is TGTGCCAGCAGCTTAGAGGATACAGATACGCAGTATTTT.

This clonotype was seen ten or more times. The chain couples TRBV6-1 to TRBJ2-7; D is unclear. V lost 7 bases and J 0 bases, leaving 16 bases between the germline ends. The CDR3 consists of 15 residues. Germline V gene sequence: CDR1 MNHNS, CDR2 SASEGT. The CDR3 DNA reads as TGTGCCAGCAAGCTGGAACGGACGAGCTCCTACGAGCAGTACTTC. The encoded protein is CASKLERTSSYEQYF.

This clonotype was counted at least ten times. This rearrangement joins TRBV5-1 to TRBJ1-2, with D possibly being TRBD1 (5 bases). The CDR3 is made up of 12 amino acids. V lost 6 bases, J lost 1 base, and 7 bases lay in between. Per germline, CDR1 SGHRS and CDR2 YFSETQ. This chain's CDR3 is CASTGNNYGYTF. CDR3 DNA sequence: TGCGCCAGCACAGGGAATAACTATGGCTACACCTTC. The full variable domain, in which reference TRBV5-1 and TRBJ1-2 provide the parts outside the CDR3, is KAGVTQTPRYLIKTRGQQVTLSCSPISGHRSVSWYQQTPGQGLQFLFEYFSETQRNKGNFPGRFSGRQFSNSRSEMNVSTLELGDSALYLCASTGNNYGYTFGSGTRLTVV.

This clonotype was recorded a few times. This sequence joins TRBV29-1 and TRBJ2-7; tentatively, D is TRBD2 (5 bases). The V end was cut by 2 bases, the J end by 5 bases, with 16 bases between. Germline assignment: CDR1 SQVTM and CDR2 ANQGSEA. The CDR3 loop spans 14 amino acids. The CDR3 DNA sequence: TGCAGCGTTGAAAGCCCCGGGAAGGGTAACGAGCAGTACTTC. Translating gives CSVESPGKGNEQYF.

For this clonotype: A read error is possible here, since a much larger clone lies one base away. The chain recombines TRBV20-1 with TRBJ2-7, with TRBD2 identical over 13 bases. Germline values: CDR1 DFQATT, CDR2 SNEGSKA (reference sequence). There are 16 residues in the CDR3. V was clipped by 5 bases and J by 0 bases; unmatched bases: 7. In nucleotides, the CDR3 is TGCAGTGCTGTCGTGGGACTAGCGGGATACTCCTACGAGCAGTACTTC. It specifies CSAVVGLAGYSYEQYF.

J is TRBJ1-5 and V is TRBV2; no firm D call. There are 15 residues in the CDR3. In germline, CDR1 is SNHLY, CDR2 FYNNEI. Trimming removed 1 base from V and 0 bases from J, with 7 bases in between. The CDR3 DNA follows: TGTGCCAGCAGTGAAGGGACTTTTAGCAATCAGCCCCAGCATTTT. It is translated as CASSEGTFSNQPQHF.

The J gene is TRBJ1-1, the V gene TRBV2; weak D call: TRBD1 (6 bases). Germline CDR1 and CDR2: SNHLY and FYNNEI. Trimming shortened V by 5 bases and J by 8 bases, and 9 bases separated the two germline ends. The CDR3 loop spans 11 amino acids. The CDR3 nucleotides read TGTGCCAGCAGTAAGGACAGAGAAGCTTTCTTT. Translating gives CASSKDREAFF.

This chain uses TRBV12-3 or TRBV12-4 with TRBJ2-7; D is uncertain. With 3 bases removed from V and 0 bases from J, the gap between germline ends came to 12 bases. There are 15 residues in the CDR3. The CDR3 region is CASSFLGTNSYEQYF. DNA of the CDR3: TGTGCCAGCAGTTTTCTGGGCACAAACTCCTACGAGCAGTACTTC.

In its sample, this clonotype was seen many times. V and J are TRBV11-2 and TRBJ2-2, with 11 bases aligning to TRBD2. This CDR3 comprises 17 residues. Trimming cost V 7 bases and J 3 bases; bases outside gene matches: 10. Germline CDR1 SGHAT, CDR2 FQNNGV. The CDR3 protein is CASKRLAGGWDTGELFF. The CDR3 DNA follows: TGTGCCAGCAAACGGCTAGCGGGAGGTTGGGACACCGGGGAGCTGTTTTTT.

The chain uses TRBV28 and TRBJ1-3; D is ambiguous. CDR1 is MDHEN, CDR2 SYDVKM, per germline. The V end was cut by 2 bases, the J end by 4 bases, with 15 bases between. The CDR3 is made up of 16 amino acids. CDR3 region: CASSLGVAGLGNTIYF. The CDR3 DNA follows: TGTGCCAGCAGTTTAGGCGTCGCAGGCTTAGGAAACACCATATATTTT.

This clonotype was seen a handful of times. V usage is TRBV12-3 or TRBV12-4 and J usage is TRBJ2-7; maybe TRBD1 (6 bases). The CDR3 has 12 residues. Trimming shortened V by 5 bases and J by 6 bases, and 11 bases separated the two germline ends. The CDR3 DNA sequence: TGTGCCAGCAGTGCAACAGGGTTCGAGCAGTACTTC. Its protein product is CASSATGFEQYF.